A single sample is the source of the 10 T cell receptor beta chains below, sequenced in a study of blood T cells in healthy people across ages. A J-beta primer mix and a sample-barcoded 5' primer were used in a second PCR of about 7 to 12 cycles. One entry per CDR3 protein, called by TCRdb with MiXCR from the 5' RACE reads. The sample records about 830,000 distinct CDR3 sequences, around 62% being singletons. Sequencing was carried out using blood. Receptor source: a man aged 30 to 45 in good health.

The gene calls are TRBV20-1 and TRBJ2-4; D may be TRBD1 (5 bases). The V gene's germline CDR1 is DFQATT and CDR2 SNEGSKA (reference sequence). The CDR3 contains 13 residues. Trimming took off 5 bases at V and 13 bases at J, with 21 bases between the two ends. CDR3 residues: CSARRGSILGQYF. Here the CDR3 DNA reads TGCAGTGCTCGTAGGGGAAGCATTCTCGGGCAGTACTTC.

The chain links TRBV6-2 or TRBV6-3 to TRBJ2-1; perhaps TRBD2 as D (7 bases). The CDR3 runs to 20 residues. Trimming left V 5 bases short and J 0 bases short, with 26 bases between. CDR1 is MNHEY, CDR2 SVGEGT, per germline. As DNA, the CDR3 is TGTGCCAGCAGTCAGGGGACGGGACTAACGGGGAAGAGCTCCTACAATGAGCAGTTCTTC. This sequence encodes CASSQGTGLTGKSSYNEQFF.

The chain's CDR3 is CSAAGTGKGEQYF. In DNA form, the CDR3 reads TGCAGCGCAGCCGGGACAGGGAAGGGAGAGCAGTACTTC. The genes are TRBV29-1 and TRBJ2-5; 9 bases map to TRBD1. CDR1 and CDR2 from the germline V gene are SQVTM and ANQGSEA. The CDR3 is made up of 13 amino acids. V lost 7 bases and J lost 11; bases outside the gene matches: 14. The full variable domain, in which reference TRBV29-1 and TRBJ2-5 provide the parts outside the CDR3, is SAVISQKPSRDICQRGTSLTIQCQVDSQVTMMFWYRQQPGQSLTLIATANQGSEATYESGFVIDKFPISRPNLTFSTLTVSNMSPEDSSIYLCSAAGTGKGEQYFGPGTRLLVL.

This clonotype has just a few counts. The genes are TRBV12-3 or TRBV12-4 and TRBJ2-3, with a weak D call TRBD2 (5 bases). This CDR3 spans 12 amino acids. The germline V and J ends were trimmed by 3 bases and 9 bases, with 10 bases remaining between them. CDR3 coding DNA: TGTGCCAGCAGTTTGGGAGCAAACACGCAGTATTTT. Translating it yields CASSLGANTQYF.

The chain carries TRBV9 and TRBJ1-2; D is uncertain. Germline lookup yields CDR1 SGDLS and CDR2 YYNGEE. The V end was cut by 0 bases, the J end by 4 bases, with 10 bases between. The CDR3 runs to 14 residues. The CDR3 sequence: CASSVGSTAYGYTF. CDR3 coding DNA: TGTGCCAGCAGCGTAGGCTCAACAGCCTATGGCTACACCTTC.

The chain recombines TRBV13 with TRBJ2-4, with TRBD2 identical over 12 bases. The J segment lost 3 bases and the V segment lost 11 bases, leaving 11 bases of the junction unmatched. Germline CDR1 is PRHDT and CDR2 is FYEKMQ (reference sequence). The CDR3 contains 16 residues. In nucleotides, the CDR3 is TGTGCCCGCTCTAGCGGGGGGGCTCGGTTCAAAAACATTCAGTACTTC. Residues: CARSSGGARFKNIQYF.

The chain employs TRBV7-9 and TRBJ1-1; D is unclear. Trimming left V 5 bases short and J 4 bases short, with 11 bases between. Germline V CDR1 and CDR2: SEHNR, FQNEAQ (reference sequence). The CDR3 runs to 13 residues. The CDR3 protein is CASSPWTLTEAFF. Written as DNA, the CDR3 is TGTGCCAGCAGCCCCTGGACCCTCACTGAAGCTTTCTTT.

The chain couples TRBV20-1 to TRBJ2-5; D may be TRBD2 (6 bases). The V end was cut by 1 base, the J end by 1 base, with 19 bases between. The germline CDR1 and CDR2 sequences are DFQATT and SNEGSKA (reference sequence). This CDR3 is 17 amino acids long. The chain's CDR3 is CSARAPLARRAQETQYF. The DNA for the CDR3 is TGCAGTGCTAGAGCTCCTTTGGCTCGGAGGGCCCAAGAGACCCAGTACTTC.

This clonotype was seen more than once but under ten times. The chain employs TRBV12-3 or TRBV12-4 and TRBJ1-2; no definite D call. This CDR3 region has 15 residues. Trimming left V 5 bases short and J 4 bases short, with 17 bases between. CDR3 sequence: CASSLLTGQLYGYTF. The CDR3 DNA reads TGTGCCAGCAGTCTCCTCACCGGGCAACTCTATGGCTACACCTTC.

The J gene is TRBJ1-4, the V gene TRBV4-3; 8 bases agree with TRBD1. The germline V gene has CDR1 LGHNA and CDR2 YSLEER. The CDR3 runs 13 residues. The V and J ends lost 4 bases and 7 bases, in that order; junction bases with no gene match: 2. CDR3 region: CASSPDRGEKLFF. CDR3 nucleotides: TGCGCCAGCAGCCCTGACAGGGGTGAAAAACTGTTTTTT.